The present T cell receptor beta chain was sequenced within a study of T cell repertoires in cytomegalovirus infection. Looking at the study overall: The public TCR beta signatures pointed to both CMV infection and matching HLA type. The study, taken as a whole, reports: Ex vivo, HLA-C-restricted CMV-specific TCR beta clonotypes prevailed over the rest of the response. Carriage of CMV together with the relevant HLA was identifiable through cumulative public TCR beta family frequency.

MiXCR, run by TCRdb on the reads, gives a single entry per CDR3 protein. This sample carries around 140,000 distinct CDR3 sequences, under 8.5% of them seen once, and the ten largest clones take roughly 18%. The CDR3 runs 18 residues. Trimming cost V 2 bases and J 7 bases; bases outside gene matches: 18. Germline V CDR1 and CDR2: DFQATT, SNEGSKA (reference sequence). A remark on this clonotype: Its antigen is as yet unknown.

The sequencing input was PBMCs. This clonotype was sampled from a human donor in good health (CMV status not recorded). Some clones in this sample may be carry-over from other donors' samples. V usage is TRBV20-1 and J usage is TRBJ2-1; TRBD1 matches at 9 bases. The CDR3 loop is CSARTTNLRDRVKNEQFF. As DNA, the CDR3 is TGCAGTGCTAGAACGACCAACCTTCGGGACAGGGTTAAAAATGAGCAGTTCTTC.